This T cell receptor (beta chain) came from a study of cytomegalovirus exposure and HLA in healthy donors. Notes on the study in general: Immune exposure was documented only through CMV serostatus. TCR beta V- and J-gene trimming, according to a later analysis, was linked to a missense DCLRE1C variant.

This CDR3 is 14 amino acids long. V shed 5 bases, J shed 0 bases, and the junction held 1 base outside the gene matches. The V gene's germline CDR1 is WSHSY and CDR2 SAAADI. The PCR was carried out with 60 Vbeta primers and 13 Jbeta primers. The protocol was immunoSEQ multiplex PCR, while the TCRdb copy is restricted to in-frame clones and leaves out a portion. The repertoire consists of 80,000 to 100,000 clones, with about 79% occurring once and the leading ten covering 2.5% to 3.5%. In regard to this clone: Its matching antigen is unknown.

The source is a male donor in good health and CMV-seropositive. This sequence joins TRBV10-2 and TRBJ1-2; 9 bases map to TRBD1. Source material: PBMCs. The CDR3 region has the DNA TGCGCCAGCAGTTGGACAGGGGCTAACTATGGCTACACCTTC. Amino acids: CASSWTGANYGYTF.